This passage covers 27 T cell receptor beta chains from one sample sequenced in a study of blood T cell repertoires in COVID-19. TCRdb's copy holds only in-frame clones and misses some; the assay was immunoSEQ multiplex PCR. The sample lists nearly 35,000 clones, more than 85% occurring once. Specimen: peripheral blood. The receptors here all came from a human donor in a cohort sampled during active COVID-19.

This chain joins TRBV7-9 and TRBJ1-1; the match to TRBD1 covers 8 bases. V was pared by 6 bases and J by 4 bases, with 7 bases of the junction left unmatched. The CDR3 extends over 14 amino acids. Germline CDR1 SEHNR, CDR2 FQNEAQ (reference sequence). This chain's CDR3 is CASRPTTGGTEAFF. CDR3 DNA: TGTGCCAGCAGACCAACCACAGGGGGCACTGAAGCTTTCTTT. Drawing the rest from reference TRBV7-9 and TRBJ1-1, the complete variable domain is DTGVSQNPRHKITKRGQNVTFRCDPISEHNRLYWYRQTLGQGPEFLTYFQNEAQLEKSRLLSDRFSAERPKGSFSTLEIQRTEQGDSAMYLCASRPTTGGTEAFFGQGTRLTVV.

The chain has TRBV9 and TRBJ1-3; no clear D. Between the trimmed V and J ends, which lost 3 bases and 7 bases, there was a span of 14 bases. The CDR3 runs 14 residues. Germline CDR1 is SGDLS and CDR2 is YYNGEE. The CDR3: CASSASEARNTIYF. CDR3 nucleotides: TGTGCCAGCAGCGCTTCAGAGGCTAGGAACACCATATATTTT.

This clone was seen once. The chain carries TRBV11-2 and TRBJ2-3; D call uncertain. The germline V gene has CDR1 SGHAT and CDR2 FQNNGV. Trimming left V 5 bases short and J 0 bases short, with 15 bases between. The CDR3 loop spans 16 amino acids. CDR3 sequence: CASSIRSLASTDTQYF. The CDR3 region has the DNA TGTGCCAGCAGCATAAGATCCCTGGCTAGCACAGATACGCAGTATTTT. Variable domain in full (rest from reference TRBV11-2 and TRBJ2-3): EAGVAQSPRYKIIEKRQSVAFWCNPISGHATLYWYQQILGQGPKLLIQFQNNGVVDDSQLPKDRFSAERLKGVDSTLKIQPAKLEDSAVYLCASSIRSLASTDTQYFGPGTRLTVL.

The V gene is TRBV6-4, the J gene TRBJ2-3; tentative D call: TRBD1 (8 bases). The CDR3 runs to 15 residues. CDR1 and CDR2 (germline): MRHNA, SNTAGT. The V end lost 7 bases, the J end lost 6 bases, and 20 bases lay between the germline ends. This CDR3 reads CASKTGGDAGDTQYF. CDR3 DNA: TGTGCCAGCAAAACAGGGGGGGACGCTGGGGATACGCAGTATTTT.

V and J are TRBV19 and TRBJ1-6; the D gene is possibly TRBD1 (6 bases). Trimming stripped 7 bases from V and 6 bases from J, with 13 bases between. The V gene's germline CDR1 is LNHDA and CDR2 SQIVND (reference sequence). CDR3 size: 14 residues. As DNA, the CDR3 is TGTGCCAGTAACCGGGACACCATTAATTCACCCCTCCACTTT. It specifies CASNRDTINSPLHF.

The CDR3 here is CASSVTQVISGNTIYF. CDR3 sequence (DNA): TGTGCCAGCAGCGTAACCCAGGTTATCTCTGGAAACACCATATATTTT. The chain employs TRBV7-9 and TRBJ1-3; D remains unclear. Germline CDR1 and CDR2: SEHNR and FQNEAQ (reference sequence). Trimming stripped 5 bases from V and 0 bases from J, with 14 bases between. The CDR3 is 16 amino acids. The variable domain in full, with the rest retrieved from reference TRBV7-9 and TRBJ1-3, is DTGVSQNPRHKITKRGQNVTFRCDPISEHNRLYWYRQTLGQGPEFLTYFQNEAQLEKSRLLSDRFSAERPKGSFSTLEIQRTEQGDSAMYLCASSVTQVISGNTIYFGEGSWLTVV.

CDR3 DNA sequence: TGTGCCAGCTCACCCGGGGGGAAACTGTTTTTT. This translates into CASSPGGKLFF. This chain uses TRBV18 with TRBJ1-4; D is possibly TRBD1 (5 bases). The CDR3 is made up of 11 amino acids. CDR1 and CDR2 (germline): KGHSH, LQKENI. Between the trimmed V and J ends, which lost 3 bases and 11 bases, there was a span of 7 bases.

This rearrangement joins TRBV20-1 to TRBJ1-5; no clear D gene. Germline CDR1 is DFQATT and CDR2 is SNEGSKA (reference sequence). The ends were cut back, 4 bases at V and 11 bases at J, with 9 bases in the middle. The length of the CDR3 is 10 residues. The CDR3 DNA follows: TGCAGTGCTACCCTTGAGTCCCAGCATTTT. Its translation is CSATLESQHF.

The chain couples TRBV4-1 to TRBJ2-7, with D unclear. This CDR3 is built from 15 residues. The V gene's germline CDR1 is MGHRA and CDR2 YSYEKL. The ends were cut back, 4 bases at V and 5 bases at J, with 18 bases in the middle. CDR3 DNA sequence: TGCGCCAGCAGCCCCCAAGAGAGAACCCAAAACGAGCAGTACTTC. Its translation: CASSPQERTQNEQYF.

The CDR3 reads CASSQGQLEAFF. CDR3 nucleotides: TGCGCCAGCAGCCAAGGACAGCTAGAAGCTTTCTTT. This chain links TRBV4-1 with TRBJ1-1; maybe TRBD1 (5 bases). The germline V gene encodes CDR1 MGHRA and CDR2 YSYEKL. The germline V and J ends were trimmed by 1 base and 8 bases, with 8 bases remaining between them. The CDR3 totals 12 residues.

The chain joins TRBV6-1 to TRBJ2-7; 9 bases align to TRBD1. This CDR3 contains 18 residues. CDR1 and CDR2 from the germline V gene are MNHNS and SASEGT. The trim removed 4 bases at V and 4 bases at J, leaving 17 bases unmatched. The CDR3 sequence: CASSARGTGFFGGYEQYF. CDR3 DNA sequence: TGTGCCAGCAGTGCCAGGGGGACAGGGTTTTTCGGCGGGTACGAGCAGTACTTC.

The chain employs TRBV29-1 and TRBJ2-1; 13 bases agree with TRBD2. J was trimmed by 5 bases and V by 4 bases; bases with no gene match: 2. The CDR3 loop spans 14 amino acids. Germline V CDR1 and CDR2: SQVTM, ANQGSEA. The CDR3 DNA reads as TGCAGCGTTGGAGGGACTAGCGGGGACAATGAGCAGTTCTTC. Translating gives CSVGGTSGDNEQFF.

The chain has TRBV5-1 and TRBJ2-1; D not resolved. The germline V and J ends were trimmed by 0 bases and 3 bases, with 4 bases remaining between them. CDR3 length: 13 residues. Looked up from germline, CDR1 is SGHRS and CDR2 is YFSETQ. Here the CDR3 reads CASSLADYNEQFF. The CDR3, as DNA: TGCGCCAGCAGCTTGGCAGACTACAATGAGCAGTTCTTC.

The genes are TRBV27 and TRBJ1-5; D gene ambiguous. V dropped 0 bases and J dropped 1 base, with 4 bases sitting between them. The CDR3 spans 14 residues. The germline gives CDR1 MNHEY, CDR2 SMNVEV (reference sequence). The CDR3 coding sequence is TGTGCCAGCAGTTTATCTCAGAGCAATCAGCCCCAGCATTTT. It translates to CASSLSQSNQPQHF.

The chain employs TRBV7-8 and TRBJ2-7; tentative D call: TRBD1 (7 bases). This CDR3 is built from 15 residues. Trimming removed 5 bases from V and 6 bases from J, with 20 bases in between. The germline V gene has CDR1 SGHVS and CDR2 FQNEAQ. The CDR3 DNA sequence: TGTGCCAGCAGCCCGCGGGACAAGGGGGCCTTCGAGCAGTACTTC. Protein: CASSPRDKGAFEQYF.

The gene calls are TRBV10-2 and TRBJ2-7; D is perhaps TRBD2 (6 bases). Trimming cost V 5 bases and J 4 bases, with 15 bases left between them. This CDR3 spans 14 amino acids. The germline gives CDR1 WSHSY, CDR2 SAAADI. The CDR3 protein is CASSLTLGGYEQYF. The DNA of the CDR3 is TGCGCCAGCAGTCTTACGCTGGGGGGATACGAGCAGTACTTC.

The V and J genes are TRBV15 and TRBJ1-2; the D gene is possibly TRBD1 (5 bases). In germline, CDR1 is LNHNV, CDR2 YYDKDF (reference sequence). V lost 0 bases and J 3 bases, leaving 17 bases between the germline ends. The CDR3 is 17 amino acids. Here the CDR3 reads CATSRDLSPGQHYGYTF. CDR3 bases: TGTGCCACCAGCAGAGACCTCAGCCCAGGGCAGCACTATGGCTACACCTTC.

This clone was detected only a few times. This chain connects TRBV6-5 to TRBJ2-3; 9 bases are a match to TRBD2. Germline-derived CDR1 and CDR2 are MNHEY and SVGAGI. Trimming removed 0 bases from V and 3 bases from J; junction bases left unmatched: 4. The CDR3 runs to 16 residues. The CDR3 region has the DNA TGTGCCAGCAGTTACTCGGTCGCGGGAGGGACAGATACGCAGTATTTT. Protein: CASSYSVAGGTDTQYF.

The gene calls are TRBV19 and TRBJ1-1, with a weak D call TRBD1 (6 bases). Germline CDR1 LNHDA, CDR2 SQIVND (reference sequence). CDR3 length: 11 residues. Trimming shortened V by 4 bases and J by 10 bases, and 10 bases separated the two germline ends. For the CDR3, the DNA is TGTGCCAGTAGTAACAGGGTTATAGCTTTCTTT. Translation gives CASSNRVIAFF.

The rearrangement joins TRBV6-5 to TRBJ2-7, with a possible D match to TRBD2 (6 bases). This CDR3 comprises 15 residues. Looked up from germline, CDR1 is MNHEY and CDR2 is SVGAGI. The V end lost 5 bases, the J end lost 4 bases, and 18 bases lay between the germline ends. CDR3 in DNA: TGTGCCAGCAGTAGACCGACCTACCGGGGGTACGAGCAGTACTTC. It yields the protein CASSRPTYRGYEQYF.

This clone was picked up one time. The J gene is TRBJ1-4, the V gene TRBV28, with D maybe TRBD1 (5 bases). The germline V gene encodes CDR1 MDHEN and CDR2 SYDVKM. CDR3 length: 13 amino acids. The V and J ends lost 8 bases and 7 bases respectively, with 14 bases between them. CDR3 protein: CASLRGEGEKLFF. In DNA form, the CDR3 reads TGTGCCAGCCTACGGGGGGAGGGTGAAAAACTGTTTTTT.

This sequence joins TRBV27 and TRBJ2-1; 8 positions agree with TRBD2. Trimming cost V 5 bases and J 6 bases; bases outside gene matches: 9. This CDR3 spans 15 amino acids. The germline V gene encodes CDR1 MNHEY and CDR2 SMNVEV (reference sequence). CDR3 residues: CASSQPRGGPNEQFF. CDR3 bases: TGTGCCAGCAGTCAGCCTCGGGGGGGCCCCAATGAGCAGTTCTTC.

The chain employs TRBV30 and TRBJ2-7, with 9 bases that match TRBD1. Germline V CDR1 and CDR2: GTSNPN, SVGIG (reference sequence). The CDR3 is 11 amino acids. The junction had 0 bases not matched to a gene; V was cut back by 5 bases and J by 4 bases. CDR3 protein: CAWGQGYEQYF. CDR3 DNA sequence: TGTGCCTGGGGACAGGGGTACGAGCAGTACTTC.

The V and J genes are TRBV5-4 and TRBJ1-2; D unresolved. V lost 2 bases and J lost 3, with 11 bases in between. Germline-derived CDR1 and CDR2 are SGHNT and YYREEE (reference sequence). This CDR3 region has 14 residues. The CDR3 bases are TGTGCCAGCAGCTTCCGAGGGTCAGACTATGGCTACACCTTC. Translated, it gives CASSFRGSDYGYTF.

The chain employs TRBV12-3 or TRBV12-4 and TRBJ1-2; 9 nucleotides match TRBD1. The CDR3 has 13 residues. V lost 8 bases, J lost 7 bases, and 8 bases stayed unmatched. The CDR3 sequence: CASLYRGLVGYTF. In DNA form, the CDR3 reads TGTGCCAGCCTTTACAGGGGGCTGGTTGGCTACACCTTC.

This chain uses TRBV2 with TRBJ2-2; the D gene is possibly TRBD1 (5 bases). This CDR3 has 14 residues. Per the germline V gene, CDR1 is SNHLY and CDR2 is FYNNEI. V lost 2 bases and J 4 bases, leaving 8 bases between the germline ends. The CDR3 here is CASSEQGGTGELFF. Written as DNA, the CDR3 is TGTGCCAGCAGTGAACAGGGCGGCACCGGGGAGCTGTTTTTT.

The rearrangement links TRBV9 to TRBJ1-4; tentatively, D is TRBD1 (6 bases). Germline V gene sequence: CDR1 SGDLS, CDR2 YYNGEE. This CDR3 is 14 amino acids long. The V end lost 4 bases, the J end lost 8 bases, and 15 bases lay between the germline ends. CDR3 in amino acids: CASSSSGTQEKLFF. As DNA, the CDR3 is TGTGCCAGCAGCTCCTCCGGGACACAGGAAAAACTGTTTTTT.